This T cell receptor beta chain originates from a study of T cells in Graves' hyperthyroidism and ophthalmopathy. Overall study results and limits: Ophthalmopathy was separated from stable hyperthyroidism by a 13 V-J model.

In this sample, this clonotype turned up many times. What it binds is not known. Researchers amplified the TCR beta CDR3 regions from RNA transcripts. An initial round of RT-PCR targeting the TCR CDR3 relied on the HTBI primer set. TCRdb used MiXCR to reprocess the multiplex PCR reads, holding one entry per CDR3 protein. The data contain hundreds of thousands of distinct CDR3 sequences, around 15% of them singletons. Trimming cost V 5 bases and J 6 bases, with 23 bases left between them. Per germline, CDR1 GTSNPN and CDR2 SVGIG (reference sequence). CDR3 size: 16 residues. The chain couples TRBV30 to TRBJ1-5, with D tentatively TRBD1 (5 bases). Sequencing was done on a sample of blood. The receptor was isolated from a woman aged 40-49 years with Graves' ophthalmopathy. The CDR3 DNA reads TGTGCCTGGGGGAGTCCAGGGAGGGGACTAAGTCAGCCCCAGCATTTT. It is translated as CAWGSPGRGLSQPQHF.